A single T cell receptor beta chain is shown here with its context. This record comes from a study of T cell clones after liver transplantation. The CDR3 length is 12 residues. V was trimmed by 2 bases and J by 5 bases, leaving 8 bases between them. Germline V gene lookup returns CDR1 SGHRS and CDR2 YFSETQ. The protocol was immunoSEQ multiplex PCR, while the TCRdb copy is restricted to in-frame clones and leaves out a portion. The data show roughly 67,000 clones, 90% to 95% seen once. This sequence originates from a human patient who received a liver transplant. The graft donor may be the source of some T cells. This chain uses TRBV5-1 with TRBJ2-7; weak D call: TRBD1 (6 bases). The sequences come from CD4+ T cells from blood, collected less than 27 months after liver transplant. This chain's CDR3 is CASSFGGDEQYF. The DNA of the CDR3 is TGCGCCAGCAGCTTTGGGGGCGACGAGCAGTACTTC.